This T cell receptor (beta chain) emerged from a study of blood T cell repertoires in COVID-19 (dated by TCRdb to 2020 to 2021). Study-level background: Samples from collaborators originated in the United States, Italy and Spain and spanned both the acute and convalescent phases of COVID-19. The prospective study material was composed of cDNA or gDNA derived from T cells, B-cell-depleted T cells, or PBMCs. The dataset comprised deeply sampled blood TCRbeta repertoires from subjects exposed to, actively infected with, or recovered from COVID-19. A freely available public database, intended as a resource for researchers studying the immune response to SARS-CoV-2, is where the repertoires were released. Samples were obtained from the ongoing ImmuneRACE study (first 160 participants) and from over 1,000 subjects provided by 6 global collaborators. A de-identified subject ID, COVID-19 status, age in years and sex were almost always included in the sample metadata. Where available, HLA class I and class II types were taken from metadata supplied by the sample provider and were not determined by assay-based typing.

TCRbeta CDR3 regions were amplified from genomic DNA by means of the immunoSEQ Assay, a bias-controlled multiplex PCR. The source study handled its data this way. The number of nucleated cells in each sample was estimated from the amplification of reference gene primers within the assay. Sequence reads were collapsed and filtered to measure the absolute abundance of every unique TCRbeta CDR3 rearrangement. For each sample, productive Simpson clonality was calculated as the square root of Simpson's diversity index across productive rearrangements. This immuneACCESS table, as held by TCRdb, lists in-frame sequences with V and J called but not all clones. Of the missing ones, under half trace to an unresolved V gene in checked studies; the others have no known cause. V, J and clone size were drawn from that table, and D and trimming were deduced from the DNA. The sample records about 52,000 clones, around 81% of which are singletons. Together, the top ten hold roughly 7.1% of the sample.

General findings and caveats noted by the study authors: The quantity of clinical and demographic metadata differed by source and by participant and was supplied without curation.

This clone appeared a few times. The antigen it binds to is not known. Base-call qualities are not available, and no considerably larger clone is one nucleotide away. Collaborating institutions collected whole blood in K2EDTA tubes following their own protocols. For TCRbeta analysis, collaborator samples were shipped as frozen whole blood, as isolated PBMCs, or as DNA extracted from either sample type. What was sequenced was peripheral blood. This receptor was identified in a man aged 70-80 years with active COVID-19.

The CDR3 region reads CASSVGGIGATNTEAFF. The DNA reads TGTGCCAGCAGTGTTGGTGGTATAGGGGCAACGAACACTGAAGCTTTCTTT. The chain couples TRBV6-4 to TRBJ1-1; D gene: possibly TRBD1, on 5 matching bases. Taken from the germline V gene, the CDR1 and CDR2 loops are MRHNA and SNTAGT. Trimming costs V 4 bases and J 1 base, and their ends lie 19 bases apart. From the cysteine through the phenylalanine, the CDR3 covers 17 amino acids. Left in the record is the CDR3 DNA by itself, 51 bases read in frame from the first base.